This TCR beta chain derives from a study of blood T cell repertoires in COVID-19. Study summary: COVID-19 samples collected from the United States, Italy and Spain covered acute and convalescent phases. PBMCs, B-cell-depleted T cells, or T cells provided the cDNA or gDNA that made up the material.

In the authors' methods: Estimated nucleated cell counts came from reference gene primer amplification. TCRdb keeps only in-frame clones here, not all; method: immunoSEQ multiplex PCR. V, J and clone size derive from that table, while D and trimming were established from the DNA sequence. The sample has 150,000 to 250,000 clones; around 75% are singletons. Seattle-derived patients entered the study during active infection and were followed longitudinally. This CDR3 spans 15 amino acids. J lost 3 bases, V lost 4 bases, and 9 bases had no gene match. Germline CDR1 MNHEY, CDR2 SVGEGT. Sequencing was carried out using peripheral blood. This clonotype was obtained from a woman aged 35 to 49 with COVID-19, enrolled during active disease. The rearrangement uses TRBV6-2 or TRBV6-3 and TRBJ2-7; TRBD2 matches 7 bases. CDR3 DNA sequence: TGTGCCAGCAGTTGGGACTACACCCCCCACTACGAGCAGTACTTC. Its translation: CASSWDYTPHYEQYF.